This T cell receptor beta chain was retrieved from a study of T cell repertoires in cytomegalovirus infection. In the study overall: A matching HLA type, together with CMV infection, was signaled by public TCR beta signatures.

Each CDR3 protein is one row after TCRdb ran MiXCR on the reads. The sample yields around 900,000 distinct CDR3 sequences, 25% to 40% seen once. Notes on the study in general: The study identified carriers of CMV plus the relevant HLA from cumulative public TCR beta family frequency.

This clonotype turned up a few times. Its target is not known. The CDR3 totals 14 residues. V was cut by 10 bases and J by 0 bases, with 14 bases left in between. CDR1 is SGHVS, CDR2 FQNEAQ, per germline. The chain employs TRBV7-8 and TRBJ2-3; no clear D gene. The sequencing used cultured CD8+ T cells from PBMCs, collected from culture after CMV antigen stimulation. The TCR originated in a human donor in good health (CMV status not recorded). Some clones in this sample may be carry-over from other donors' samples. The CDR3 is CATAKRPSTDTQYF. In DNA form, the CDR3 reads TGTGCCACCGCTAAACGGCCGAGCACAGATACGCAGTATTTT.